This T cell receptor beta chain is from a study of cytomegalovirus exposure and HLA in healthy donors. Study-level background: Unique TCRs numbering around 85 million, obtained from HLA-typed donors, made up an early data release. Among the 398 donors who were genotyped, about 84% fell in the genetic ancestry cluster that is associated with self-reported Caucasian donors. General observations from the study: Presence/absence analyses assumed roughly uniform sequencing depth across donors, which may not hold.

Of note for this clone: Its target is not known.

CDR1 MDHEN and CDR2 SYDVKM come from the germline V gene. V was cut by 10 bases and J by 1 base, with 16 bases left in between. CDR3 length equals 14 residues. PCR used 60 Vbeta primers and 13 Jbeta primers. Method: immunoSEQ multiplex PCR; TCRdb's copy keeps in-frame clones and lacks some. Among roughly 49,000 clones listed, 70% to 80% were seen once. The chain uses TRBV28 and TRBJ1-2; a weak D match, TRBD1 (5 bases). This clonotype originated in a woman in her thirties or forties in good health and CMV-seropositive. Sequencing used PBMCs. This chain's CDR3 is CATLGEGGNYGYTF. In DNA, the CDR3 is TGTGCCACCCTGGGGGAGGGAGGTAACTATGGCTACACCTTC.